This is a list of T cell receptor beta chains from one sample in a study of T cell repertoires in cytomegalovirus infection. TCRdb reprocessed the reads with MiXCR, giving one entry per CDR3 protein. The data show around 170,000 distinct CDR3 sequences, with roughly a sixth seen just once and roughly 20% held by the top ten. The sequenced sample consisted of CD8+ T cells from PBMCs. These receptors came from a human donor in good health (CMV status not recorded). Some clones in this sample may be carry-over from other donors' samples. CDR3s include the opening cysteine and the closing phenylalanine or tryptophan. Fields, in order: CDR3 protein, CDR3 DNA, clone size, J gene, V gene, D gene. D genes are given only for firm matches. Clone size, where shown, is once, few, many, or a class for clones that have expanded.

CASSYSTSGGPPEQFF	TGTGCCAGCAGTTACTCGACTAGCGGGGGGCCGCCTGAGCAGTTCTTC	.	TRBJ2-1	TRBV6-2/TRBV6-3	TRBD2
CASSQRSAGLLPEAFF	TGTGCCAGCAGCCAAAGGTCGGCGGGGCTTTTACCTGAAGCTTTCTTT	.	TRBJ1-1	TRBV7-9	.
CASSPDRGRGSVSNQPQHF	TGTGCCAGCAGCCCCGACCGGGGCAGGGGGTCAGTGAGCAATCAGCCCCAGCATTTT	few	TRBJ1-5	TRBV7-3	TRBD1
CASSSRQGDEQYF	TGTGCCAGCAGTTCTCGACAGGGCGACGAGCAGTACTTC	few	TRBJ2-7	TRBV6-2/TRBV6-3	TRBD1
CASSFSVRSSGYTF	TGTGCCAGCAGTTTTTCCGTACGGTCCTCTGGCTACACCTTC	few	TRBJ1-2	TRBV27	.
CASSFELRGAYEQYF	TGTGCCAGCAGTTTCGAGTTGAGGGGCGCCTACGAGCAGTACTTC	.	TRBJ2-7	TRBV12-3/TRBV12-4	.
CSAHRGDHRGYTF	TGCAGTGCCCATCGTGGTGACCACCGAGGCTACACCTTC	.	TRBJ1-2	TRBV20-1	.
CASSTTSGGLEQFF	TGTGCCAGCAGTACGACTAGCGGGGGCCTTGAGCAGTTCTTC	.	TRBJ2-1	TRBV27	TRBD2
CASSTPTGWETQYF	TGTGCCAGCAGCACCCCTACAGGTTGGGAGACCCAGTACTTC	few	TRBJ2-5	TRBV7-9	.
CASSQSSGRAGRAYEQYF	TGTGCCAGCAGCCAATCTAGCGGGAGGGCCGGTAGGGCCTACGAGCAGTACTTC	.	TRBJ2-7	TRBV12-3/TRBV12-4	TRBD2
CASSFLYEGVEQYF	TGTGCCAGCAGCTTTCTTTACGAGGGAGTGGAGCAGTACTTC	many	TRBJ2-7	TRBV7-2	.
CASSYSLGGEQFF	TGTGCCAGCAGTTACTCACTGGGCGGGGAGCAGTTCTTC	many	TRBJ2-1	TRBV6-6	.
CASSQVDHAYEQYF	TGCGCCAGCAGCCAAGTAGACCATGCCTACGAGCAGTACTTC	few	TRBJ2-7	TRBV4-1	.
CASSLGFGYEQYF	TGTGCCAGCAGCTTGGGTTTTGGCTACGAGCAGTACTTC	few	TRBJ2-7	TRBV7-6	.
CASSSTSGRSNEQFF	TGTGCCAGCAGCTCTACTAGCGGGAGATCCAATGAGCAGTTCTTC	few	TRBJ2-1	TRBV7-6	TRBD2
CSASSLGNPYEQYF	TGCAGTGCTAGTAGTTTGGGGAACCCCTACGAGCAGTACTTC	few	TRBJ2-7	TRBV20-1	.
CASSFPPESYEQYF	TGTGCCAGCAGCTTTCCCCCCGAGTCCTACGAGCAGTACTTC	.	TRBJ2-7	TRBV7-9	.
CASSLGHITGQYF	TGTGCCAGCAGCCTCGGACACATCACGGGGCAGTACTTC	.	TRBJ2-7	TRBV14	.
CASSQGRGPYNEQFF	TGTGCCAGCAGCCAAGGAAGGGGACCCTACAATGAGCAGTTCTTC	few	TRBJ2-1	TRBV3-1	.
CASTRTALNQPQHF	TGTGCCAGCACCCGGACAGCGCTCAATCAGCCCCAGCATTTT	.	TRBJ1-5	TRBV6-2/TRBV6-3	.
CASSSRQGAQNTEAFF	TGTGCCAGCAGCTCCAGACAGGGGGCTCAAAACACTGAAGCTTTCTTT	many	TRBJ1-1	TRBV7-8	TRBD1
CAGGVVGSRNQPQHF	TGTGCCGGGGGGGTGGTAGGGTCAAGAAATCAGCCCCAGCATTTT	few	TRBJ1-5	TRBV28	.
CASNPENGNEQFF	TGTGCCAGCAACCCAGAGAACGGCAATGAGCAGTTCTTC	few	TRBJ2-1	TRBV7-2	.
CASSPRTGLLNYGYTF	TGTGCCAGCAGTCCAAGGACAGGGCTACTTAACTATGGCTACACCTTC	many	TRBJ1-2	TRBV27	TRBD1
CASSLAEGGSPLHF	TGTGCCAGCAGCCTAGCCGAAGGAGGTTCACCCCTCCACTTT	few	TRBJ1-6	TRBV12-3/TRBV12-4	.
CSARVGRAYNEQFF	TGCAGTGCTAGAGTGGGCAGAGCCTACAATGAGCAGTTCTTC	.	TRBJ2-1	TRBV20-1	.
CASSLGLADEQFF	TGTGCCAGCAGTCTCGGACTAGCGGATGAGCAGTTCTTC	few	TRBJ2-1	TRBV28	TRBD2
CASTVTSGLWDEQFF	TGTGCCAGCACCGTGACTAGCGGCCTCTGGGATGAGCAGTTCTTC	few	TRBJ2-1	TRBV6-2/TRBV6-3	TRBD2
CASSPPGGTVNTDTQYF	TGTGCCAGCAGCCCCCCGGGGGGAACAGTGAACACAGATACGCAGTATTTT	few	TRBJ2-3	TRBV13	TRBD2
CASSYELAGFSSYEQYF	TGTGCCAGCAGTTACGAACTAGCGGGGTTCAGCTCCTACGAGCAGTACTTC	few	TRBJ2-7	TRBV6-2/TRBV6-3	TRBD2
CASSLRWGDADTQYF	TGTGCCAGCAGCTTACGTTGGGGGGACGCAGATACGCAGTATTTT	.	TRBJ2-3	TRBV7-3	.
CASRNGTSRNTGELFF	TGTGCCAGCAGAAACGGGACTAGCAGGAACACCGGGGAGCTGTTTTTT	few	TRBJ2-2	TRBV14	TRBD2
CSAERGYEQYF	TGCAGCGCCGAGAGGGGATACGAGCAGTACTTC	.	TRBJ2-7	TRBV29-1	.
CASSYPSTEQYF	TGTGCCAGCAGTTACCCCAGTACCGAGCAGTACTTC	few	TRBJ2-7	TRBV6-2/TRBV6-3	.
CASSISGGASETQYF	TGTGCCAGCAGCATTAGCGGGGGGGCGAGTGAGACCCAGTACTTC	.	TRBJ2-5	TRBV7-2	TRBD2
CASSSQGSDFYNEQFF	TGTGCCAGCAGTTCTCAGGGGTCAGATTTCTACAATGAGCAGTTCTTC	few	TRBJ2-1	TRBV6-2/TRBV6-3	.
CATSPGSYNEQFF	TGTGCCACCTCTCCCGGCTCCTACAATGAGCAGTTCTTC	many	TRBJ2-1	TRBV7-2	.
CASSLDGLYSGNTIYF	TGCGCCAGCAGCTTGGACGGCCTCTACTCTGGAAACACCATATATTTT	.	TRBJ1-3	TRBV5-1	.
CASSFHRQGGTDTQYF	TGTGCCAGCAGTTTCCACCGACAGGGCGGCACAGATACGCAGTATTTT	.	TRBJ2-3	TRBV27	TRBD1
CASSPREGRETQYF	TGTGCCAGCAGCCCGAGAGAAGGGCGTGAGACCCAGTACTTC	few	TRBJ2-5	TRBV7-9	.
CASSLGRRSQETQYF	TGTGCCAGCAGCCTCGGGCGGAGGAGCCAAGAGACCCAGTACTTC	.	TRBJ2-5	TRBV7-2	.
CASSEGAYADTQYF	TGTGCCAGCAGTGAGGGGGCGTACGCAGATACGCAGTATTTT	.	TRBJ2-3	TRBV6-4	.
CASSLLAADTQYF	TGTGCCAGCAGTTTATTGGCCGCAGATACGCAGTATTTT	few	TRBJ2-3	TRBV28	.
CASSLAVSGETQYF	TGTGCCAGCAGCTTAGCGGTTAGCGGAGAGACCCAGTACTTC	few	TRBJ2-5	TRBV11-2	.
CASSPADNEQFF	TGTGCCAGCAGCCCGGCCGACAATGAGCAGTTCTTC	few	TRBJ2-1	TRBV7-6	.
CASSGLVSSYNEQFF	TGTGCCAGCAGCGGATTAGTAAGCTCCTACAATGAGCAGTTCTTC	few	TRBJ2-1	TRBV7-8	.
CASSQGKNIQYF	TGTGCCAGCAGCCAAGGGAAAAACATTCAGTACTTC	few	TRBJ2-4	TRBV7-6	.
CASSLVDNSNQPQHF	TGTGCCAGCAGCTTAGTGGACAATAGCAATCAGCCCCAGCATTTT	.	TRBJ1-5	TRBV7-2	.
CASSEPSVSRETYEQYF	TGTGCCAGCAGTGAACCCAGTGTAAGTAGGGAAACCTACGAGCAGTACTTC	.	TRBJ2-7	TRBV6-1	.
CASRVEATNEKLFF	TGTGCCAGCCGGGTGGAGGCAACTAATGAAAAACTGTTTTTT	.	TRBJ1-4	TRBV2	.
CASSTEGYYNEQFF	TGTGCCAGCAGTACGGAGGGGTATTACAATGAGCAGTTCTTC	.	TRBJ2-1	TRBV6-2/TRBV6-3	.
CASSRPGSSYNEQFF	TGTGCCAGCAGCAGGCCCGGGAGTAGCTACAATGAGCAGTTCTTC	many	TRBJ2-1	TRBV7-9	.
CASSLITGSNEKLFF	TGTGCCAGCAGCTTAATCACAGGGTCTAATGAAAAACTGTTTTTT	.	TRBJ1-4	TRBV7-3	.
CARRDRAYNEQFF	TGTGCCAGACGGGACAGGGCCTACAATGAGCAGTTCTTC	.	TRBJ2-1	TRBV6-5	TRBD1
CATSDSDSNYGYTF	TGTGCCACCAGTGACTCCGACAGTAACTATGGCTACACCTTC	.	TRBJ1-2	TRBV24-1	.